This T cell receptor beta chain was documented in a study of T cells in Graves' hyperthyroidism and ophthalmopathy. Trimming took 2 bases from V and 1 from J, leaving 14 bases between them. The CDR3 totals 16 residues. Germline values: CDR1 KGHDR, CDR2 SFDVKD. TCR beta CDR3 sequences were amplified from RNA transcripts. RT-PCR in the first round (using the HTBI primer set) targeted the TCR CDR3. MiXCR was run by TCRdb on the multiplex PCR reads, yielding one entry per CDR3 protein. This table holds 650,000 to 800,000 distinct CDR3 sequences, about 45% found once. The sample taken for sequencing was peripheral blood or thyroid tissue (not recorded which). The clonotype comes from an adult man with Graves' disease, either hyperthyroidism or ophthalmopathy (not recorded which). The genes are TRBV24-1 and TRBJ2-7; no firm D call. The CDR3 spells CATSDSSRTGSYEQYF. DNA for the CDR3: TGTGCCACCAGTGATTCGTCCCGGACGGGTTCCTACGAGCAGTACTTC.